The present entry profiles one T cell receptor (beta chain) with its context. Assignment of participants to cohorts was predicated upon participant-reported clinical history. This sample is part of a study of blood T cell repertoires in COVID-19. Authors' processing steps: It was from reference gene primer amplification that nucleated cell counts were estimated. Produced via immunoSEQ multiplex PCR; TCRdb's table is partial and in-frame only. For V, J and clone size, that table is used; D and trimming come from the DNA. The sample holds fewer than 450,000 clones, 88% seen once. Source material: PBMCs or T cells enriched from blood (not recorded which). The TCR comes from a woman aged 40 to 50 with acute COVID-19.

CDR3 bases: TGTGCCAGCAGTCAGCTCGGACAGGGGTATGGCTACACCTTC. This sequence encodes CASSQLGQGYGYTF. This chain uses TRBV6-2 or TRBV6-3 with TRBJ1-2, with TRBD1 matching over 9 bases. This CDR3 spans 14 amino acids. CDR1 MNHEY and CDR2 SVGEGT come from the germline V gene. V lost 5 bases to trimming and J lost 5 bases; unmatched junction nucleotides: 6.